This T cell receptor (beta chain) was identified in a study of OX40 agonist ivuxolimab in advanced cancers. Germline V gene lookup returns CDR1 SQVTM and CDR2 ANQGSEA. CDR3 length: 14 residues. Trimming pared 3 bases from V and 2 bases from J, leaving 13 bases between. Measured with immunoSEQ multiplex PCR; TCRdb has only the in-frame clones, and not every one. The sample has 65,000 to 90,000 clones, approximately 90% seen once. The sequenced sample was CD4+ or CD8+ T cells sorted from blood, obtained in a trial of the OX40 agonist ivuxolimab. The chain combines TRBV29-1 with TRBJ1-1; maybe TRBD1 (6 bases). The clonotype comes from an adult with an advanced solid tumor such as melanoma, head and neck, liver or kidney cancer. The CDR3 is CSVDRAGANTEAFF. As DNA, the CDR3 is TGCAGCGTTGATCGGGCAGGGGCTAACACTGAAGCTTTCTTT.